Listed below are T cell receptor beta chains from one sample, sequenced in a study of blood T cell repertoires in COVID-19. The method was immunoSEQ multiplex PCR; TCRdb's version includes in-frame clones alone and lacks a portion of them. The sample includes some 86,000 clones, approximately 81% of them seen just once. Sequencing used peripheral blood. The receptors stem from a woman aged 70 to 79 with acute or convalescent COVID-19. Each CDR3 is given with its conserved first and last residue. The order of the fields is clone size, V gene, CDR3 protein. The size of a clone is reported for some rows only, either as once, few or many, or as a class for expanded clones.

clone size: -
V gene: TRBV7-9
CDR3 protein: CASSLVQGQNNYGYTF

clone size: few
V gene: TRBV6-5
CDR3 protein: CAGDFPGHLNYGYTF

clone size: -
V gene: TRBV19
CDR3 protein: CASSKYHGTEGEAFF

clone size: -
V gene: TRBV3-1/TRBV3-2
CDR3 protein: CASSQEATGVLSLGGYTF

clone size: -
V gene: TRBV11-3
CDR3 protein: CASSEGGAWMNEQFF

clone size: -
V gene: TRBV7-2
CDR3 protein: CASNNIAGGAKNIQYF

clone size: -
V gene: TRBV5-1
CDR3 protein: CASSLYTGSYGYTF

clone size: -
V gene: TRBV6-1
CDR3 protein: CASSVYLLSSGANVLTF

clone size: -
V gene: TRBV19
CDR3 protein: CASTLAGEASYNEQFF

clone size: -
V gene: TRBV5-1
CDR3 protein: CASSPTDSTGELFF

clone size: -
V gene: TRBV5-6
CDR3 protein: CASSPGSGRGRGETQYF

clone size: -
V gene: TRBV2
CDR3 protein: CASSIGWGREDGYTF

clone size: once
V gene: TRBV4-2
CDR3 protein: CASSQDPPDRGNTEAFF

clone size: -
V gene: TRBV3-1/TRBV3-2
CDR3 protein: CASSQGGAGGGREQFF

clone size: -
V gene: TRBV6-5
CDR3 protein: CASSTGTGGDEKLFF

clone size: -
V gene: TRBV19
CDR3 protein: CASKTGGGNTGELFF

clone size: -
V gene: TRBV27
CDR3 protein: CASSFDLATDTQYF

clone size: -
V gene: TRBV5-1
CDR3 protein: CASSYTKGLAGGKANTGELFF

clone size: -
V gene: TRBV27
CDR3 protein: CASRDTSNYGYTF

clone size: -
V gene: TRBV6-2/TRBV6-3
CDR3 protein: CASSYSVAVRLNYNSPLHF

clone size: -
V gene: TRBV10-2
CDR3 protein: CASSESRSGRGYTDTQYF

clone size: -
V gene: TRBV5-1
CDR3 protein: CASSFGQSTDTQYF

clone size: -
V gene: TRBV7-9
CDR3 protein: CASSSGSSGWAQYF

clone size: -
V gene: TRBV18
CDR3 protein: CASSPYLRVTGSPTEAFF

clone size: -
V gene: TRBV7-2
CDR3 protein: CASSMTSGTYNEQFF

clone size: -
V gene: TRBV28
CDR3 protein: CASSPPTSGRAGAKNIQYF

clone size: few
V gene: TRBV12-5
CDR3 protein: CASGLVLLSGANVLTF

clone size: -
V gene: TRBV7-2
CDR3 protein: CASSFAATGVGANVLTF

clone size: few
V gene: TRBV2
CDR3 protein: CASRAGQANSPLHF

clone size: -
V gene: TRBV18
CDR3 protein: CASSPRGVREKLFF